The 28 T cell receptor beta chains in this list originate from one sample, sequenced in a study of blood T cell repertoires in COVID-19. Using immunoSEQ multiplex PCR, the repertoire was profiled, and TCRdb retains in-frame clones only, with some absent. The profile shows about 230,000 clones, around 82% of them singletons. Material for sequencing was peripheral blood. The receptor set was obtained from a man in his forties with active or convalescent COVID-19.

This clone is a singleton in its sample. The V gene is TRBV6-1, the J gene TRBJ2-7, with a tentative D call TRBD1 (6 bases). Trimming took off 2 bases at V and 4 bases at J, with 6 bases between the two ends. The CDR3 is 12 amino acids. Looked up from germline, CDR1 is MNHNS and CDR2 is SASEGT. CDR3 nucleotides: TGTGCCAGCAGTGAACAGGGGTACGAGCAGTACTTC. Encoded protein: CASSEQGYEQYF.

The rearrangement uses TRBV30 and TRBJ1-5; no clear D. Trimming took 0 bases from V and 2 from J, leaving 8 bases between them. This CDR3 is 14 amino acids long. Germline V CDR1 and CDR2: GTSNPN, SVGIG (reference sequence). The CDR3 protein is CAWSVGSGNQPQHF. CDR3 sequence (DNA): TGTGCCTGGAGTGTCGGGTCGGGCAATCAGCCCCAGCATTTT. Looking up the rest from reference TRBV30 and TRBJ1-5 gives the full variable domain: SQTIHQWPATLVQPVGSPLSLECTVEGTSNPNLYWYRQAAGRGLQLLFYSVGIGQISSEVPQNLSASRPQDRQFILSSKKLLLSDSGFYLCAWSVGSGNQPQHFGDGTRLSIL.

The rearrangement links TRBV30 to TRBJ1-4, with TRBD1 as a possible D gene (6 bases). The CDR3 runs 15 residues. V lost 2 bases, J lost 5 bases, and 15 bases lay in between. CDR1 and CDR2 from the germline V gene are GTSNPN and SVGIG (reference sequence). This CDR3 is CAWSRGAGGNEKLFF. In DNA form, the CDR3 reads TGTGCCTGGAGTCGGGGGGCGGGGGGAAATGAAAAACTGTTTTTT.

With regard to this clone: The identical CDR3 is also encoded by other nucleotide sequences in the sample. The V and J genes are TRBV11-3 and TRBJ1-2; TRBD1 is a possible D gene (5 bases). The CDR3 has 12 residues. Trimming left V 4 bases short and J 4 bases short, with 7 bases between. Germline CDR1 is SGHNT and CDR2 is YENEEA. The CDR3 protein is CASSYDSYGYTF. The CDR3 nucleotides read TGTGCCAGCAGCTATGACAGCTATGGCTACACCTTC.

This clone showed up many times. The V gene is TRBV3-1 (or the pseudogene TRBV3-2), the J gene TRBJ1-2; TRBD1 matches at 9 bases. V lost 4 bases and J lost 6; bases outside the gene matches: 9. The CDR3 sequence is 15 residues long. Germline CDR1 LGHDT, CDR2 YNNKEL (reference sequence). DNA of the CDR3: TGTGCCAGCAGCCTCCTCGGGACAGGGAGCAATGGCTACACCTTC. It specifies CASSLLGTGSNGYTF.

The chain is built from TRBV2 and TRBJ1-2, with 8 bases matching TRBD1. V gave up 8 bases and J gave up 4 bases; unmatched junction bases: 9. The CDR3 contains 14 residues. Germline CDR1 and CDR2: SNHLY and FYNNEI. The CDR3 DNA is TGTGCCAGCGCTCCAGGGGGCGTTGGCTATGGCTACACCTTC. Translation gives CASAPGGVGYGYTF. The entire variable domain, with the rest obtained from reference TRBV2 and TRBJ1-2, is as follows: EPEVTQTPSHQVTQMGQEVILRCVPISNHLYFYWYRQILGQKVEFLVSFYNNEISEKSEIFDDQFSVERPDGSNFTLKIRSTKLEDSAMYFCASAPGGVGYGYTFGSGTRLTVV.

CDR3 region: CATKQGQINEQFF. The CDR3 DNA reads as TGTGCCACCAAACAGGGTCAAATCAATGAGCAGTTCTTC. V and J are TRBV6-5 and TRBJ2-1, with D tentatively TRBD1 (6 bases). The germline gives CDR1 MNHEY, CDR2 SVGAGI. V was shortened by 10 bases and J by 6 bases, with 16 bases between the two germline ends. The length of the CDR3 is 13 residues.

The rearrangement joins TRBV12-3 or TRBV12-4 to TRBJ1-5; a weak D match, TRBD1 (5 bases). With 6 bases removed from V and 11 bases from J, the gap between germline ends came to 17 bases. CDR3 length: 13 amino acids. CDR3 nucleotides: TGTGCCAGCAGCGAGTCTACACGGGGGACCCAGCATTTT. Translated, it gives CASSESTRGTQHF.

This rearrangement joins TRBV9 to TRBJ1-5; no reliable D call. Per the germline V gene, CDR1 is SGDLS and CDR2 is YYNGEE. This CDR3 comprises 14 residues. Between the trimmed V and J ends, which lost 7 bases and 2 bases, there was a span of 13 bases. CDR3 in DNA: TGTGCCAGCCGTCGGAGGGTTGGCAATCAGCCCCAGCATTTT. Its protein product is CASRRRVGNQPQHF.

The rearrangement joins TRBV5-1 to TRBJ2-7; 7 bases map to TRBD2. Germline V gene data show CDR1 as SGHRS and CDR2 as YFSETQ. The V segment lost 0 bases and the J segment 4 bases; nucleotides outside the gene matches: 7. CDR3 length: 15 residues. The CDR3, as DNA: TGCGCCAGCAGCTTGGAACCTAGCGGTGGTTACGAGCAGTACTTC. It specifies CASSLEPSGGYEQYF.

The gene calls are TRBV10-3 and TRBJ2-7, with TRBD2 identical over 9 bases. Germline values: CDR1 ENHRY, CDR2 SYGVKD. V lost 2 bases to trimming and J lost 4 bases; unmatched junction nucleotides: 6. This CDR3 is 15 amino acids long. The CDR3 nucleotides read TGTGCCATCAGTGAGGGGACTAGCACGACGTACGAGCAGTACTTC. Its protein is CAISEGTSTTYEQYF.

The CDR3 DNA reads as TGTGCCACCAGTGATCGACAGGGCATCGGTCCCACAGATACGCAGTATTTT. This translates into CATSDRQGIGPTDTQYF. The chain joins TRBV24-1 to TRBJ2-3; 7 positions agree with TRBD1. This CDR3 has 17 amino acids. J was trimmed by 2 bases and V by 3 bases; bases with no gene match: 10. The germline V gene has CDR1 KGHDR and CDR2 SFDVKD.

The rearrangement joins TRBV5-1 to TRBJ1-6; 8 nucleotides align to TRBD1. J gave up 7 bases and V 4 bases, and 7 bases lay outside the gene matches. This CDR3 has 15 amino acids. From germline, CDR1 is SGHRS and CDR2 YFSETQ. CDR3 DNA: TGCGCCAGCAGCCTGATGACAGGGGACAATTCACCCCTCCACTTT. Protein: CASSLMTGDNSPLHF.

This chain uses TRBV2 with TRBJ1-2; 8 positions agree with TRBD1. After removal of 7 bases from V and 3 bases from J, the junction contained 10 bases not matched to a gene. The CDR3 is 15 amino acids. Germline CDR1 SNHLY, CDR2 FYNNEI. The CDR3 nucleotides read TGTGCCAGCACCACTCGAGGACAGGGAGACTATGGCTACACCTTC. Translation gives CASTTRGQGDYGYTF.

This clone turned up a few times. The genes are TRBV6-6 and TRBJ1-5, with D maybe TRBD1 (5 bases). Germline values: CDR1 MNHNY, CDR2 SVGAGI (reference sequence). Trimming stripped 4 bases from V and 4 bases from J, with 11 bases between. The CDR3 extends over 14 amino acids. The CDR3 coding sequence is TGTGCCAGCAGTTGGGGACGGGAGAATCAGCCCCAGCATTTT. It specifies CASSWGRENQPQHF.

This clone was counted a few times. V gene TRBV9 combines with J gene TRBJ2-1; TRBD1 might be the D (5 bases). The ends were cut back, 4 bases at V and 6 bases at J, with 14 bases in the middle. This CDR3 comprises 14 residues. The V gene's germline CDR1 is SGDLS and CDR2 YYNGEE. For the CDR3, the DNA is TGTGCCAGCAGCCCCAGGGCCCAGGGCAATGAGCAGTTCTTC. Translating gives CASSPRAQGNEQFF.

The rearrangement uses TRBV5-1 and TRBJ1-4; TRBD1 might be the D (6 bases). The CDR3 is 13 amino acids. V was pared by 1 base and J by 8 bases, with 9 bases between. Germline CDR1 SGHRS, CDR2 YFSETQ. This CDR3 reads CASSLQGREKLFF. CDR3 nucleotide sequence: TGCGCCAGCAGCTTGCAGGGGAGAGAAAAACTGTTTTTT. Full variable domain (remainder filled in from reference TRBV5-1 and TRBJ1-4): KAGVTQTPRYLIKTRGQQVTLSCSPISGHRSVSWYQQTPGQGLQFLFEYFSETQRNKGNFPGRFSGRQFSNSRSEMNVSTLELGDSALYLCASSLQGREKLFFGSGTQLSVL.

The CDR3 loop reads CASSPGRGQLSGANVLTF. In nucleotides, the CDR3 is TGTGCCAGCAGCCCGGGCAGGGGTCAGCTTTCTGGGGCCAACGTCCTGACTTTC. The chain links TRBV7-6 to TRBJ2-6, with D perhaps TRBD1 (6 bases). V lost 5 bases and J lost 1, with 18 bases in between. Germline lookup yields CDR1 SGHVS and CDR2 FNYEAQ. This CDR3 has 18 residues. Full variable domain (outside the CDR3, taken from reference TRBV7-6 and TRBJ2-6): GAGVSQSPRYKVTKRGQDVALRCDPISGHVSLYWYRQALGQGPEFLTYFNYEAQQDKSGLPNDRFSAERPEGSISTLTIQRTEQRDSAMYRCASSPGRGQLSGANVLTFGAGSRLTVL.

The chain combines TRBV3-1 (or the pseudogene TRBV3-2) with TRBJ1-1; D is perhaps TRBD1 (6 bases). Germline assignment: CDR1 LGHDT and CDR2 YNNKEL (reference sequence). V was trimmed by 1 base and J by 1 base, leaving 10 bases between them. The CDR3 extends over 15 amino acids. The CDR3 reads CASSQVGGANTEAFF. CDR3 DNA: TGTGCCAGCAGCCAAGTAGGGGGGGCGAACACTGAAGCTTTCTTT.

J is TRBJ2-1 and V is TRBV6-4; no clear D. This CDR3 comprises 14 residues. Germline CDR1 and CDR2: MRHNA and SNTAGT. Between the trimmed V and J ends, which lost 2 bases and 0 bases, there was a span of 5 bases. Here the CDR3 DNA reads TGTGCCAGCAGTGACGGCAGCTCCTACAATGAGCAGTTCTTC. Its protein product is CASSDGSSYNEQFF.

CDR3 protein: CASQPAPGTGGKGAFF. Here the CDR3 DNA reads TGTGCCAGCCAACCTGCCCCCGGGACAGGGGGCAAGGGAGCTTTCTTT. The V and J genes are TRBV18 and TRBJ1-1; 12 positions match TRBD1. Trimming at V came to 8 bases and at J to 10 bases, leaving 17 bases not matched to a gene. CDR1 is KGHSH, CDR2 LQKENI, per germline. This CDR3 contains 16 residues.

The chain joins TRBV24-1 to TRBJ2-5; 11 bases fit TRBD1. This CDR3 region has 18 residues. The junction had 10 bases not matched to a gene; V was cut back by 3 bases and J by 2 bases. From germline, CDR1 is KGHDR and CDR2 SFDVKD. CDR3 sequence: CATSDPKPGTGGQETQYF. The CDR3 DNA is TGTGCCACCAGTGATCCAAAACCCGGGACAGGGGGGCAAGAGACCCAGTACTTC.

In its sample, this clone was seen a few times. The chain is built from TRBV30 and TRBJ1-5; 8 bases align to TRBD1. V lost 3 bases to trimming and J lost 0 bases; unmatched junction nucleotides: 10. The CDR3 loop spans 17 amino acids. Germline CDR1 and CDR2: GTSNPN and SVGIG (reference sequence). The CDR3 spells CAWSTGTGHYSNQPQHF. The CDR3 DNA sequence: TGTGCCTGGAGCACCGGGACAGGCCATTATAGCAATCAGCCCCAGCATTTT. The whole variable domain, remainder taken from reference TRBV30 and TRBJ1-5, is SQTIHQWPATLVQPVGSPLSLECTVEGTSNPNLYWYRQAAGRGLQLLFYSVGIGQISSEVPQNLSASRPQDRQFILSSKKLLLSDSGFYLCAWSTGTGHYSNQPQHFGDGTRLSIL.

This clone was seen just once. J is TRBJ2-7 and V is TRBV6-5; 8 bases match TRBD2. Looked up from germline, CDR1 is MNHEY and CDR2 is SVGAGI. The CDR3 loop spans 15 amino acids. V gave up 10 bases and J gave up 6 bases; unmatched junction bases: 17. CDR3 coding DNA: TGTGCCACTCGATTGGCTGGCGGGGGGATAGTCGAGCAGTACTTC. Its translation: CATRLAGGGIVEQYF.

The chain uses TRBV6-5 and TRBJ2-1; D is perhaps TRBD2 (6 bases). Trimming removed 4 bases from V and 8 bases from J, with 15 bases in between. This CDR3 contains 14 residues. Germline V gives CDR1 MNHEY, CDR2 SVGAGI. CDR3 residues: CASSWAGGGDEQFF. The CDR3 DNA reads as TGTGCCAGCAGTTGGGCAGGCGGCGGGGATGAGCAGTTCTTC.

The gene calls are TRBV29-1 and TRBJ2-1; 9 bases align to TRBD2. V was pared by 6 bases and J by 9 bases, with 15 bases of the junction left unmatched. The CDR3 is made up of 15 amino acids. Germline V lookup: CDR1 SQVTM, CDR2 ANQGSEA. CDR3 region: CSVEIAGAMGGEQFF. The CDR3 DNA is TGCAGCGTGGAGATAGCGGGAGCAATGGGGGGTGAGCAGTTCTTC.

In nucleotides, the CDR3 is TGCAGCACCCGGAGGGGGGGATATGACGAGCAGTACTTC. This encodes CSTRRGGYDEQYF. V gene TRBV29-1 combines with J gene TRBJ2-7; D possibly corresponds to TRBD2 (7 bases). Trimming took 8 bases from V and 5 from J, leaving 19 bases between them. This CDR3 region has 13 residues. Germline assignment: CDR1 SQVTM and CDR2 ANQGSEA.

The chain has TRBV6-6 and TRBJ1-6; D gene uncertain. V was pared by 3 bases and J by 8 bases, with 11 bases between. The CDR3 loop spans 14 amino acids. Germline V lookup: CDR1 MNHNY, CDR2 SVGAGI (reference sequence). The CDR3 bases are TGTGCCAGCAGTTATAAGAACGGGGATTCACCCCTCCACTTT. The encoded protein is CASSYKNGDSPLHF.